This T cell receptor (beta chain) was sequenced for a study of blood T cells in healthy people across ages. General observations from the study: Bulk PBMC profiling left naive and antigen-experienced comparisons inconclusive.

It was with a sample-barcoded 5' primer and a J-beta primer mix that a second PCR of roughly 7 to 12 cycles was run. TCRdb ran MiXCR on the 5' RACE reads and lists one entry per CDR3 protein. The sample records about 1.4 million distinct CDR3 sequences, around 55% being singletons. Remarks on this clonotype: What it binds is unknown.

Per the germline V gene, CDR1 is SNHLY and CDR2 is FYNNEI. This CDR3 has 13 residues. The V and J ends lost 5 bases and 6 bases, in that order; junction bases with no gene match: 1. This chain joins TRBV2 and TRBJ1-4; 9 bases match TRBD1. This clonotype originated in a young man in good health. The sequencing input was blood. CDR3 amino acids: CASSWTGDEKLFF. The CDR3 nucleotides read TGTGCCAGCAGTTGGACAGGGGATGAAAAACTGTTTTTT.